This T cell receptor (beta chain) was sequenced for a study of human T cells and chemical hapten exposure. At the level of the study: The use of 2% DPC on approximately 2 cm by approximately 2 cm of upper inner arm skin constituted sensitization. Patients, a majority of them female, were diagnosed with alopecia areata, totalis or universalis.

The study's findings and limits: There was no change with DPC sensitization in TCRs above 1 in 1000 frequency.

Details on this clonotype: The antigen is unknown.

The V gene lost 3 bases and the J gene lost 3 bases, with 7 bases spanning the gap. The CDR3 runs to 12 residues. CDR1 is SQVTM, CDR2 ANQGSEA, per germline. TCRdb fed the RACE reads into MiXCR, producing one record per CDR3 protein. The sample records about 190,000 distinct CDR3 sequences, around 23% being singletons. Time point in this sample: patch test 3, about 24 weeks after DPC sensitization. Treatment indicated: therapeutic diphenylcyclopropenone sensitization with weekly scalp DPC. People who gave samples had alopecia, were 18 to 70 years old, and were suitable for DPC. This TCR came from a woman between 35 and 50 years old with alopecia areata. Some clones in this sample may be carry-over from other donors' samples. This chain uses TRBV29-1 with TRBJ2-3; D perhaps matches TRBD1 (5 bases). Sequenced here: whole blood, sampled in connection with sensitization to the hapten diphenylcyclopropenone (DPC). The CDR3 reads CSVDKGTDTQYF. CDR3 DNA: TGCAGCGTTGATAAGGGGACAGATACGCAGTATTTT.